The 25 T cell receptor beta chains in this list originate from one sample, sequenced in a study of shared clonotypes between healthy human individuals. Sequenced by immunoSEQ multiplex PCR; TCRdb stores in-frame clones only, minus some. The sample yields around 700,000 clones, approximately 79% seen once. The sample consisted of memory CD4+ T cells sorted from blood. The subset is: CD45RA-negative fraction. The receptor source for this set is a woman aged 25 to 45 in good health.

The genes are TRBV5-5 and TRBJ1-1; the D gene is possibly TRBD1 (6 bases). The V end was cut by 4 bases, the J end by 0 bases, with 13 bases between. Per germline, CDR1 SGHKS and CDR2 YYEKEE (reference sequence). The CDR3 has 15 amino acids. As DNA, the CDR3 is TGTGCCAGCAGCAGGGCTACAGGGCTGAACACTGAAGCTTTCTTT. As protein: CASSRATGLNTEAFF.

The CDR3 reads CASSPQGGLAFYEQYF. In DNA form, the CDR3 reads TGTGCCAGCAGCCCTCAGGGGGGACTAGCGTTCTACGAGCAGTACTTC. This chain uses TRBV7-6 with TRBJ2-7; 10 nucleotides line up with TRBD2. The CDR3 loop spans 16 amino acids. The germline V gene encodes CDR1 SGHVS and CDR2 FNYEAQ. V was pared by 5 bases and J by 3 bases, with 10 bases of the junction left unmatched.

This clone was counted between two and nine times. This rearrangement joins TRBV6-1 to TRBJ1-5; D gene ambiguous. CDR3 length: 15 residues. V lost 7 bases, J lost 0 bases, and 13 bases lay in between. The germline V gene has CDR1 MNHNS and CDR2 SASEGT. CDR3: CASNEGSNSNQPQHF. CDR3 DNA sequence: TGTGCCAGCAACGAGGGCAGTAATAGCAATCAGCCCCAGCATTTT.

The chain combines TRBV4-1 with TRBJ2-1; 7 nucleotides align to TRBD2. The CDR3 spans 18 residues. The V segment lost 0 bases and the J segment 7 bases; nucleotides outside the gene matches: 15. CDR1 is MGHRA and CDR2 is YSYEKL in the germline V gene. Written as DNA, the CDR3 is TGCGCCAGCAGCCAAGAGACGGGGCGGGGAGGGCCTAGAAATGAGCAGTTCTTC. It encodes CASSQETGRGGPRNEQFF.

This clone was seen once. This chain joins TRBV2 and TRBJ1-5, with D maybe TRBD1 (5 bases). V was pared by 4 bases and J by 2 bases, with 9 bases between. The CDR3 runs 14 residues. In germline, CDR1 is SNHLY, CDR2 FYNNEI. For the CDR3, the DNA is TGTGCCAGCAGTGTATCGGGGGGCAATCAGCCCCAGCATTTT. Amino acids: CASSVSGGNQPQHF.

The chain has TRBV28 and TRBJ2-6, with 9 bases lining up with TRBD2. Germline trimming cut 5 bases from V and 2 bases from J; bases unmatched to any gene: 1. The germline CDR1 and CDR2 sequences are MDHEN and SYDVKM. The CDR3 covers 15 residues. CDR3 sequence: CASSVAGAGANVLTF. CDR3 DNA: TGTGCCAGCAGTGTAGCGGGAGCTGGGGCCAACGTCCTGACTTTC.

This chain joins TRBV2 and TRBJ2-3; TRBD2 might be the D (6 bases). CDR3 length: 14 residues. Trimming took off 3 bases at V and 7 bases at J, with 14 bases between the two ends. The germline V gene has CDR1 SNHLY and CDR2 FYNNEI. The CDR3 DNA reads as TGTGCCAGCAGTGACTATCGGGAGTTAAATACGCAGTATTTT. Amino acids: CASSDYRELNTQYF.

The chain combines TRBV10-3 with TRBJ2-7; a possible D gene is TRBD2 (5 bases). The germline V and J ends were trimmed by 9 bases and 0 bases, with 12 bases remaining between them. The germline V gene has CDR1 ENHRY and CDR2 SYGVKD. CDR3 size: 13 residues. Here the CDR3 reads CAIGSQASYEQYF. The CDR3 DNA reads TGTGCCATTGGGAGCCAGGCCTCCTACGAGCAGTACTTC.

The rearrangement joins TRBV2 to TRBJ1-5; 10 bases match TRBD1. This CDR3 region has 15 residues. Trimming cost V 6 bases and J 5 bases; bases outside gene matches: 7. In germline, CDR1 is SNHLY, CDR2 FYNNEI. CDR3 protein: CASRVRTGGHQPQHF. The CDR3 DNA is TGTGCCAGCAGGGTTAGGACAGGGGGTCATCAGCCCCAGCATTTT.

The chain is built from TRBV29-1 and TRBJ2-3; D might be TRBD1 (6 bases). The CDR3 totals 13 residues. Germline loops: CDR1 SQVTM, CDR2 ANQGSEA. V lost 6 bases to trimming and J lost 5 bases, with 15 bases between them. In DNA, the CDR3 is TGCAGCGTGCAACAGGGTGGGGGAGATACGCAGTATTTT. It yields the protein CSVQQGGGDTQYF.

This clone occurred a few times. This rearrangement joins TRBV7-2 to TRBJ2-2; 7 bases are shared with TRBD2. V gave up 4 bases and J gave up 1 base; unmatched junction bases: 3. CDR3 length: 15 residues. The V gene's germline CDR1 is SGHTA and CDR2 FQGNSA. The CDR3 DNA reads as TGTGCCAGCAGCTCGGGAGGCTTGAACACCGGGGAGCTGTTTTTT. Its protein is CASSSGGLNTGELFF.

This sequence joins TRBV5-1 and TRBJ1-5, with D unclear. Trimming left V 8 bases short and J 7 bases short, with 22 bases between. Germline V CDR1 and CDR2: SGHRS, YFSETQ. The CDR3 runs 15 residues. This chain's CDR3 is CASPVSGFYNQPQHF. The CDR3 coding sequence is TGCGCCAGTCCTGTATCTGGATTTTATAACCAGCCCCAGCATTTT.

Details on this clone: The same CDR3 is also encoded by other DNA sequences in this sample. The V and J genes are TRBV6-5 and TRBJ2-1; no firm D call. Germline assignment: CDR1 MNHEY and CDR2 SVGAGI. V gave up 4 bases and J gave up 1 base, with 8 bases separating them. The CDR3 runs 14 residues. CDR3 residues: CASSSGNSYNEQFF. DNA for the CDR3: TGTGCCAGCAGTTCCGGCAATTCCTACAATGAGCAGTTCTTC.

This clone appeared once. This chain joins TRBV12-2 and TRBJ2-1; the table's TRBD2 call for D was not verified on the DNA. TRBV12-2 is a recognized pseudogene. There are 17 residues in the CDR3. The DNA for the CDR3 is TGTGCAAGTCGCTTAGTAGGCCTAGCGGGCTTATGCGATGAGCAGTTCTTC. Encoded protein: CASRLVGLAGLCDEQFF.

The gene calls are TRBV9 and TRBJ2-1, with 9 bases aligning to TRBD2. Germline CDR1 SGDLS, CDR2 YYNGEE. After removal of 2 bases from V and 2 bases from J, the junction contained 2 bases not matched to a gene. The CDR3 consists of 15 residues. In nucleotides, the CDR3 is TGTGCCAGCAGCGTTGCTAGCGGGACCTACAATGAGCAGTTCTTC. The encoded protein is CASSVASGTYNEQFF.

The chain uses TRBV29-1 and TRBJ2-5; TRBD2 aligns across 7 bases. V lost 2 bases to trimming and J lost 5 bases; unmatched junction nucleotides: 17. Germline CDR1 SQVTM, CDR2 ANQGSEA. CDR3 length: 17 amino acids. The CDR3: CSVERLGAGTGWETQYF. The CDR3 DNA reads TGCAGCGTTGAACGGTTGGGAGCGGGAACGGGATGGGAGACCCAGTACTTC.

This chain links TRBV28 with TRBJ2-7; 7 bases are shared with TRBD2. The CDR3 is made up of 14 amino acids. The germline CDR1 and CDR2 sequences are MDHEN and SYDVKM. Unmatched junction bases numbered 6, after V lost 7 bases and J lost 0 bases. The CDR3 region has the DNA TGTGCCAGCACCTTTACGGGAGGCTCCTACGAGCAGTACTTC. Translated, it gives CASTFTGGSYEQYF. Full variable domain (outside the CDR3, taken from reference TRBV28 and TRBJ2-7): DVKVTQSSRYLVKRTGEKVFLECVQDMDHENMFWYRQDPGLGLRLIYFSYDVKMKEKGDIPEGYSVSREKKERFSLILESASTNQTSMYLCASTFTGGSYEQYFGPGTRLTVT.

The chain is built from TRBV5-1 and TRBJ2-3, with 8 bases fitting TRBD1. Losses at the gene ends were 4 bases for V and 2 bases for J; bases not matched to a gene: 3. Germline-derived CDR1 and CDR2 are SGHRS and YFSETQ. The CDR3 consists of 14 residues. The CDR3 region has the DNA TGCGCCAGCAGCCAGGACAGGGTCACAGATACGCAGTATTTT. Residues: CASSQDRVTDTQYF.

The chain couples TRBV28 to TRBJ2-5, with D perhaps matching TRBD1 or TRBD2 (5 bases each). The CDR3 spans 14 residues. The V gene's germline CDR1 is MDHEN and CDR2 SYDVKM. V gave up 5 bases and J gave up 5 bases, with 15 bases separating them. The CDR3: CASSTSGTRETQYF. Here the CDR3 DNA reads TGTGCCAGCAGTACATCCGGGACGAGGGAGACCCAGTACTTC.

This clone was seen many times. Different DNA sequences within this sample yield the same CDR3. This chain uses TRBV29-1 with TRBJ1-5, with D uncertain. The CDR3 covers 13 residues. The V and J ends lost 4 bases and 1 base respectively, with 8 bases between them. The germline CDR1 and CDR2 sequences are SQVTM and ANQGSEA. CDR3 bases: TGCAGCGTTGCCGGGGAAAGCAATCAGCCCCAGCATTTT. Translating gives CSVAGESNQPQHF.

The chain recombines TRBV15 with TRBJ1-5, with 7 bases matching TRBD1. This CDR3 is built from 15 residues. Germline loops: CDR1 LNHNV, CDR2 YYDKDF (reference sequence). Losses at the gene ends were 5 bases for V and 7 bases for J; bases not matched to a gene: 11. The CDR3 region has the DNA TGTGCCACCAGCTTCAACAGGGGATTTGAGCAGCCCCAGCATTTT. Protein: CATSFNRGFEQPQHF.

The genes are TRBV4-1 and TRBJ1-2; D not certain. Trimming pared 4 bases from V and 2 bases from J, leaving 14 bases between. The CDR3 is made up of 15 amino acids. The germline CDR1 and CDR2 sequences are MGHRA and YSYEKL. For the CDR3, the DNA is TGCGCCAGCAGCCCCCGGTTATCCCAGAACTATGGCTACACCTTC. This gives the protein CASSPRLSQNYGYTF.

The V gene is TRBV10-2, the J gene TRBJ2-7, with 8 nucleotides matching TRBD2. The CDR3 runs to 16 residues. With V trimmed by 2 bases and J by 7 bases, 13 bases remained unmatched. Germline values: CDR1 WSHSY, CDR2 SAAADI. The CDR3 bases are TGCGCCAGCAGTGAGACGGGGGGGGGCGCGGTAAGGGAGCAGTACTTC. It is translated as CASSETGGGAVREQYF.

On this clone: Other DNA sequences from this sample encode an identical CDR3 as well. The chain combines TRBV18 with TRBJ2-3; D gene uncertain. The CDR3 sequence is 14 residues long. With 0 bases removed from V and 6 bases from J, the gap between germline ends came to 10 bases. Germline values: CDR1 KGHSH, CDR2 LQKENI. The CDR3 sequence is CASSPPSGTDTQYF. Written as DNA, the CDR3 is TGTGCCAGCTCACCACCCAGTGGTACCGATACGCAGTATTTT.

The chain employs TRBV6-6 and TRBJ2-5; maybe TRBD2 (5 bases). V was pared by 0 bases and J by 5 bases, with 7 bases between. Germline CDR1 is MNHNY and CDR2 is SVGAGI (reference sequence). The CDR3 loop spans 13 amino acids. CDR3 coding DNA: TGTGCCAGCAGTTACTCGTCGGGGGAGACCCAGTACTTC. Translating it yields CASSYSSGETQYF.